The next 23 T cell receptor beta chains were all read from a single sample in a study of T cells in Graves' hyperthyroidism and ophthalmopathy. TCR beta CDR3 regions were amplified from RNA transcripts. First-round RT-PCR targeting the TCR CDR3 was performed with the HTBI primer set. TCRdb ran MiXCR on the multiplex PCR reads and lists one entry per CDR3 protein. The sample lists about 300,000 distinct CDR3 sequences; around a fifth were seen once. The sample comprised blood. The receptors come from a man in his fifties or sixties with Graves' ophthalmopathy.

This clonotype showed up just a few times. CDR3 loop: CASSYSAGSYEQYF. In nucleotides, the CDR3 is TGTGCCAGCAGTTACTCTGCAGGGTCCTACGAGCAGTACTTC. V gene TRBV6-6 combines with J gene TRBJ2-7, with D perhaps TRBD1 (5 bases). The V and J ends lost 0 bases and 1 base respectively, with 7 bases between them. CDR3 length: 14 residues. CDR1 is MNHNY, CDR2 SVGAGI, per germline (reference sequence).

This clonotype appeared many times. DNA for the CDR3: TGCAGTGCTGATCCCGCCCGTAGCGGGGCGGATACGCAGTATTTT. Its protein is CSADPARSGADTQYF. This rearrangement joins TRBV20-1 to TRBJ2-3; 8 nucleotides line up with TRBD2. V shed 5 bases, J shed 6 bases, and the junction held 13 bases outside the gene matches. The germline CDR1 and CDR2 sequences are DFQATT and SNEGSKA (reference sequence). The CDR3 runs 15 residues.

The chain carries TRBV5-1 and TRBJ2-3; D unclear. CDR3 length equals 12 residues. From germline, CDR1 is SGHRS and CDR2 YFSETQ. V was trimmed by 0 bases and J by 5 bases, leaving 4 bases between them. Written as DNA, the CDR3 is TGCGCCAGCAGCTTGGGTAAAGATACGCAGTATTTT. The encoded protein is CASSLGKDTQYF.

This clonotype was recorded at least ten times. The V and J genes are TRBV6-6 and TRBJ2-1; the match to TRBD1 covers 9 bases. The CDR3 covers 18 residues. Germline loops: CDR1 MNHNY, CDR2 SVGAGI (reference sequence). V lost 0 bases to trimming and J lost 3 bases; unmatched junction nucleotides: 9. The CDR3 region is CASSYSSPGQGVYNEQFF. CDR3 DNA sequence: TGTGCCAGCAGTTACTCCTCCCCGGGACAGGGAGTCTACAATGAGCAGTTCTTC.

This chain links TRBV18 with TRBJ2-2; 7 bases map to TRBD1. J gave up 0 bases and V 3 bases, and 16 bases lay outside the gene matches. CDR1 is KGHSH and CDR2 is LQKENI in the germline V gene. CDR3 length: 20 residues. DNA for the CDR3: TGTGCCAGCTCACCCGAAATTGGCCTTAGGGACAGCTCGAACACCGGGGAGCTGTTTTTT. Translated: CASSPEIGLRDSSNTGELFF. Supplemented by reference TRBV18 and TRBJ2-2, the full variable domain reads NAGVMQNPRHLVRRRGQEARLRCSPMKGHSHVYWYRQLPEEGLKFMVYLQKENIIDESGMPKERFSAEFPKEGPSILRIQQVVRGDSAAYFCASSPEIGLRDSSNTGELFFGEGSRLTVL.

This clonotype appeared many times. The chain has TRBV28 and TRBJ2-7, with unresolved D. Germline CDR1 MDHEN, CDR2 SYDVKM. This CDR3 is 12 amino acids long. The V end was cut by 2 bases, the J end by 9 bases, with 11 bases between. Written as DNA, the CDR3 is TGTGCCAGCAGTTTACAAACGTTTGGGCAGTACTTC. Its translation is CASSLQTFGQYF.

The genes are TRBV15 and TRBJ2-1, with 9 bases matching TRBD2. Per the germline V gene, CDR1 is LNHNV and CDR2 is YYDKDF (reference sequence). V trimming: 5 bases; J trimming: 2 bases; junction bases outside the gene matches: 13. The CDR3 covers 18 residues. The CDR3 sequence: CATSAVGAGGLTYNEQFF. The CDR3 coding sequence is TGTGCCACCAGCGCCGTCGGAGCGGGGGGACTTACCTACAATGAGCAGTTCTTC.

This clonotype was seen at least ten times. V usage is TRBV11-2 and J usage is TRBJ2-3; possibly TRBD1 or TRBD2 for D (5 bases each). Per germline, CDR1 SGHAT and CDR2 FQNNGV. V was shortened by 7 bases and J by 3 bases, with 11 bases between the two germline ends. The CDR3 has 13 amino acids. CDR3 sequence reads: CASTPGPTDTQYF. CDR3 bases: TGTGCCAGCACCCCGGGGCCGACAGATACGCAGTATTTT.

The sample holds a few counts of this clonotype. This sequence joins TRBV5-1 and TRBJ2-7, with D tentatively TRBD1 or TRBD2 (6 bases each). This CDR3 has 14 residues. Deletions cut 5 bases from V and 6 bases from J, with 18 bases between. Germline V gene sequence: CDR1 SGHRS, CDR2 YFSETQ. This chain's CDR3 is CASRRGVSEGEQYF. The CDR3 DNA follows: TGCGCCAGCAGAAGGGGGGTGAGCGAAGGCGAGCAGTACTTC.

Comments on this clonotype: This may arise from a read error, as a much more abundant clone is one base away. This CDR3 reads CSATPRREDEQFF. The CDR3 coding sequence is TGCAGTGCCACCCCGAGGAGGGAGGATGAGCAGTTCTTC. The rearrangement joins TRBV20-1 to TRBJ2-1, with D possibly TRBD2 on 6 matching bases. Trimming took off 6 bases at V and 8 bases at J, with 17 bases between the two ends. The V gene's germline CDR1 is DFQATT and CDR2 SNEGSKA (reference sequence). The CDR3 spans 13 residues.

Ten or more counts support this clonotype. The chain joins TRBV28 to TRBJ1-2; the D gene is possibly TRBD1 (6 bases). The CDR3 is 16 residues long. CDR1 MDHEN and CDR2 SYDVKM come from the germline V gene. Deletions cut 6 bases from V and 0 bases from J, with 17 bases between. The DNA for the CDR3 is TGTGCCAGCAGGGCCCTGGGGGGCATTACTAACTATGGCTACACCTTC. Translating it yields CASRALGGITNYGYTF.

The genes are TRBV27 and TRBJ2-1; tentative D call: TRBD2 (6 bases). Germline V lookup: CDR1 MNHEY, CDR2 SMNVEV (reference sequence). This CDR3 has 16 residues. Trimming took 8 bases from V and 5 from J, leaving 22 bases between them. The CDR3 DNA reads as TGTGCCAGCTGTCCTCCAGACCGGGAGAGCCACAATGAGCAGTTCTTC. Translated, it gives CASCPPDRESHNEQFF.

This clonotype occurred a few times. The rearrangement links TRBV20-1 to TRBJ1-6; D unresolved. The CDR3 consists of 14 residues. Germline V gene data show CDR1 as DFQATT and CDR2 as SNEGSKA (reference sequence). V lost 3 bases, J lost 9 bases, and 15 bases lay in between. The CDR3 is CSASIRAIGSPLHF. CDR3 DNA sequence: TGCAGTGCTAGTATTAGGGCAATAGGTTCACCCCTCCACTTT.

The V gene is TRBV11-1, the J gene TRBJ2-7, with 11 positions matching TRBD2. With 5 bases clipped from V and 6 bases from J, the junction kept 12 bases outside the gene matches. The CDR3 is 16 amino acids. CDR1 is SGHAT, CDR2 FQDESV, per germline (reference sequence). The CDR3 DNA is TGTGCCAGCAGCCCACCGACTAGCGGGAAACCGTCCGAGCAGTACTTC. Translated, it gives CASSPPTSGKPSEQYF.

This CDR3 reads CASTWGGTGELFF. In DNA form, the CDR3 reads TGTGCCAGCACCTGGGGTGGCACCGGGGAGCTGTTTTTT. The rearrangement uses TRBV2 and TRBJ2-2; D is undetermined. Per the germline V gene, CDR1 is SNHLY and CDR2 is FYNNEI. This CDR3 has 13 residues. V lost 7 bases to trimming and J lost 4 bases, with 10 bases between them.

This clonotype came up many times. V usage is TRBV7-9 and J usage is TRBJ2-5; weak D call: TRBD1 (5 bases). The V end was cut by 11 bases, the J end by 1 base, with 11 bases between. Germline CDR1 reads SEHNR; CDR2 reads FQNEAQ (reference sequence). CDR3 length: 12 residues. CDR3 region: CAAGRGQETQYF. CDR3 nucleotides: TGTGCCGCCGGAAGGGGCCAAGAGACCCAGTACTTC.

J is TRBJ1-3 and V is TRBV14; D gene ambiguous. CDR3 size: 16 residues. Germline assignment: CDR1 SGHDN and CDR2 FVKESK. The V end was cut by 6 bases, the J end by 5 bases, with 20 bases between. CDR3 bases: TGTGCCAGCAGTCAAAGAGCGGGCAGTAATCGAAACACCATATATTTT. Translated: CASSQRAGSNRNTIYF.

This clonotype was detected a few times. A much larger clonotype is one base distant, so this may be a read error. This chain joins TRBV20-1 and TRBJ1-1; D is uncertain. Trimming removed 7 bases at V and 4 bases at J, with 10 bases between. Per the germline V gene, CDR1 is DFQATT and CDR2 is SNEGSKA (reference sequence). CDR3 size: 11 residues. CDR3 residues: CSVSGSTEAFF. In DNA form, the CDR3 reads TGCAGTGTGTCGGGGAGCACTGAAGCTTTCTTT.

The CDR3 DNA follows: TGCAGTGCTAGAGCCTTTAGCTCCTACGAGCAGTACTTC. This sequence encodes CSARAFSSYEQYF. The V gene is TRBV20-1, the J gene TRBJ2-7; D not certain. CDR3 length: 13 amino acids. Looked up from germline, CDR1 is DFQATT and CDR2 is SNEGSKA (reference sequence). The ends were cut back, 1 base at V and 0 bases at J, with 7 bases in the middle.

There are a few counts of this clonotype. The CDR3 coding sequence is TGTGCCAGTAGTACGAACGCCGGGACAGGCTACGAGCAGTACTTC. Its translation is CASSTNAGTGYEQYF. The V and J genes are TRBV19 and TRBJ2-7, with 8 bases aligning to TRBD1. The CDR3 runs 15 residues. The ends lost 4 bases at V and 3 bases at J; junction bases unmatched: 8. Per the germline V gene, CDR1 is LNHDA and CDR2 is SQIVND (reference sequence).

This clonotype came up many times. The V and J genes are TRBV5-1 and TRBJ2-7, with D possibly being TRBD2 (6 bases). The CDR3 contains 14 residues. Looked up from germline, CDR1 is SGHRS and CDR2 is YFSETQ. V was shortened by 0 bases and J by 4 bases, with 11 bases between the two germline ends. DNA for the CDR3: TGCGCCAGCAGCTTGGGTGGAGGGCAGTACGAGCAGTACTTC. This codes for CASSLGGGQYEQYF.

This clonotype showed up many times. V is TRBV3-1 and J is TRBJ1-2; TRBD1 matches at 9 bases. Trimming cost V 3 bases and J 4 bases; bases outside gene matches: 9. Germline CDR1 reads LGHDT; CDR2 reads YNNKEL (reference sequence). This CDR3 has 16 amino acids. The CDR3 reads CASSHPNRGLAYGYTF. The CDR3 DNA reads as TGTGCCAGCAGCCATCCCAACAGGGGGCTGGCCTATGGCTACACCTTC.

This clonotype was seen many times. The chain couples TRBV20-1 to TRBJ1-1; D is uncertain. The germline CDR1 and CDR2 sequences are DFQATT and SNEGSKA (reference sequence). V dropped 3 bases and J dropped 1 base, with 9 bases sitting between them. This CDR3 spans 13 amino acids. As DNA, the CDR3 is TGCAGTGCTAGGGGATTGGAGAACACTGAAGCTTTCTTT. It translates to CSARGLENTEAFF.